This note documents a single T cell receptor beta chain sequence. These data belong to a study of long-term antiretroviral therapy in people with HIV. V trimming: 7 bases; J trimming: 5 bases; junction bases outside the gene matches: 4. The CDR3 totals 12 residues. Germline-derived CDR1 and CDR2 are LNHDA and SQIVND (reference sequence). Runs used v3.0 of the immunoSEQ assay and were done at survey level. Produced via immunoSEQ multiplex PCR; TCRdb's table is partial and in-frame only. The sample yields 20,000 to 30,000 clones, around 86% seen once. The material was unsorted PBMCs, obtained approximately 2.7 years after starting antiretroviral therapy. The sequence derives from a man between 35 and 55 years old with HIV. The chain combines TRBV19 with TRBJ1-2; TRBD1 matches at 7 bases. The CDR3 protein is CASTGGAYGYTF. The CDR3 bases are TGTGCCAGTACAGGGGGGGCTTATGGCTACACCTTC.